Each of the 6 T cell receptor beta chains below was sequenced from the same sample in a study of identical twins' blood T cells. TCRdb recomputed calls from the 5' RACE reads with MiXCR, one row per CDR3 protein. The table has fewer than 450,000 distinct CDR3 sequences, 28% seen once. The sample taken for sequencing was PBMCs. All receptors come from a woman aged 18 to 55 in good health.

A remark on this clonotype: Since a much larger clone is just one base distant, this may be a read error. V usage is TRBV6-5 and J usage is TRBJ2-2; D possibly corresponds to TRBD2 (5 bases). In germline, CDR1 is MNHEY, CDR2 SVGAGI. The CDR3 is made up of 16 amino acids. DNA of the CDR3: TGTGCCGGCAGCGTACTGAGGGATGTCTTAGCCGGGGAGCTGTTTTTT. Translating it yields CAGSVLRDVLAGELFF.

In its sample, this clonotype was seen a few times. The chain links TRBV7-9 to TRBJ1-2; 9 bases align to TRBD1. V dropped 5 bases and J dropped 6; count of bases not matched to a gene: 7. Germline lookup yields CDR1 SEHNR and CDR2 FQNEAQ (reference sequence). This CDR3 region has 14 residues. The CDR3 bases are TGTGCCAGCAGCAATAGGGACAGGGTGGATGGCTACACCTTC. Its protein is CASSNRDRVDGYTF.

This clonotype was detected ten times or more. The J gene is TRBJ2-2, the V gene TRBV5-6; TRBD1 agrees at 7 bases. V shed 5 bases, J shed 5 bases, and the junction held 6 bases outside the gene matches. CDR1 and CDR2 from the germline V gene are SGHDT and YYEEEE. The CDR3 covers 14 residues. CDR3 nucleotide sequence: TGTGCCAGCAGAAGTACAGGGGCAACCGGGGAGCTGTTTTTT. This encodes CASRSTGATGELFF.

The chain links TRBV5-1 to TRBJ1-1; D uncertain. Per germline, CDR1 SGHRS and CDR2 YFSETQ. The CDR3 has 14 amino acids. Trimming pared 4 bases from V and 4 bases from J, leaving 14 bases between. The CDR3 sequence is CASSNPAGSTEAFF. CDR3 nucleotides: TGCGCCAGCAGCAACCCGGCGGGGTCCACTGAAGCTTTCTTT. The variable domain in full, with the rest retrieved from reference TRBV5-1 and TRBJ1-1, is KAGVTQTPRYLIKTRGQQVTLSCSPISGHRSVSWYQQTPGQGLQFLFEYFSETQRNKGNFPGRFSGRQFSNSRSEMNVSTLELGDSALYLCASSNPAGSTEAFFGQGTRLTVV.

CDR3 in DNA: TGTGCCAGCAGCTTAGCGCCCGATACTAACTATGGCTACACCTTC. It translates to CASSLAPDTNYGYTF. This chain links TRBV7-8 with TRBJ1-2; D unclear. The CDR3 contains 15 residues. Germline CDR1 reads SGHVS; CDR2 reads FQNEAQ. The V end lost 0 bases, the J end lost 0 bases, and 8 bases lay between the germline ends.

The chain links TRBV10-3 to TRBJ1-5; D might be TRBD1 (5 bases). CDR1 is ENHRY and CDR2 is SYGVKD in the germline V gene. The CDR3 loop spans 14 amino acids. The ends were cut back, 4 bases at V and 3 bases at J, with 10 bases in the middle. The CDR3 region has the DNA TGTGCCATCAGTGGGGACGGTTACAATCAGCCCCAGCATTTT. As protein: CAISGDGYNQPQHF.